This T cell receptor beta chain comes out of a study of response to subunit inactivated influenza vaccine. In TCRdb, the RT-PCR reads were re-called with MiXCR into one record per CDR3 protein. The sample has about 540,000 distinct CDR3 sequences, around a quarter seen once; the top ten hold approximately 3%. This clonotype was seen only a few times. The V end lost 0 bases, the J end lost 8 bases, and 14 bases lay between the germline ends. The CDR3 extends over 14 amino acids. Germline lookup yields CDR1 SGHRS and CDR2 YFSETQ. The same sample was also used in a study of T cells expressing NK-cell markers. Per that study: TCR beta libraries carry UMIs added by 5'RACE template switching. Sorted CD3+CD56+NKG2C+, CD3+CD56+NKG2C- and CD3+CD56-NKG2C+ T cells provided the TCR beta repertoires.

The material was CD4+ T cells sorted from PBMCs, obtained about 13 days after vaccination. The chain employs TRBV5-1 and TRBJ1-2; D not certain. The receptor was derived from a man in his fifties or sixties who received an inactivated influenza vaccine. The DNA of the CDR3 is TGCGCCAGCAGCTTGGATGGCTCCTCCGAGGGCTACACCTTC. Translation gives CASSLDGSSEGYTF. Together with reference TRBV5-1 and TRBJ1-2, the CDR3 gives the full variable domain: KAGVTQTPRYLIKTRGQQVTLSCSPISGHRSVSWYQQTPGQGLQFLFEYFSETQRNKGNFPGRFSGRQFSNSRSEMNVSTLELGDSALYLCASSLDGSSEGYTFGSGTRLTVV.